Following are 24 T cell receptor beta chains from one sample sequenced in a study of blood T cell repertoires in COVID-19. The protocol was immunoSEQ multiplex PCR, while the TCRdb copy is restricted to in-frame clones and leaves out a portion. The sample yields about 200,000 clones, around nine tenths seen once. Material for sequencing was peripheral blood. Receptors were obtained from a man aged 35-49 years with acute or convalescent COVID-19.

J is TRBJ1-4 and V is TRBV4-1; D remains ambiguous. CDR3 length equals 15 residues. The V end was cut by 0 bases, the J end by 6 bases, with 11 bases between. Looked up from germline, CDR1 is MGHRA and CDR2 is YSYEKL. The CDR3 region is CASSQDPRQDEKLFF. The CDR3 bases are TGCGCCAGCAGCCAAGATCCCCGACAAGATGAAAAACTGTTTTTT.

The V call is TRBV5-5, the J call TRBJ2-5; TRBD2 agrees at 9 bases. V was pared by 3 bases and J by 3 bases, with 3 bases of the junction left unmatched. Germline CDR1 and CDR2: SGHKS and YYEKEE (reference sequence). The length of the CDR3 is 14 residues. In nucleotides, the CDR3 is TGTGCCAGCAGCTCCTCTAGCGGGGAAGAGACCCAGTACTTC. Its protein is CASSSSSGEETQYF.

The V call is TRBV27, the J call TRBJ1-4; 7 positions agree with TRBD1. The CDR3 consists of 16 residues. V lost 5 bases, J lost 3 bases, and 9 bases stayed unmatched. Germline V gene sequence: CDR1 MNHEY, CDR2 SMNVEV (reference sequence). This chain's CDR3 is CASSPAPTGSNEKLFF. The CDR3 bases are TGTGCCAGCAGTCCCGCCCCGACAGGGTCTAATGAAAAACTGTTTTTT. Based on the CDR3 plus reference TRBV27 and TRBJ1-4, the full variable domain is EAQVTQNPRYLITVTGKKLTVTCSQNMNHEYMSWYRQDPGLGLRQIYYSMNVEVTDKGDVPEGYKVSRKEKRNFPLILESPSPNQTSLYFCASSPAPTGSNEKLFFGSGTQLSVL.

The chain links TRBV25-1 to TRBJ2-3, with D possibly being TRBD1 (5 bases). This CDR3 spans 15 amino acids. Germline CDR1 and CDR2: MGHDK and SYGVNS. V gave up 3 bases and J gave up 6 bases, with 16 bases separating them. CDR3 DNA: TGTGCCAGCAGTGATACCCAGAGACCAGGGGATACGCAGTATTTT. Translation: CASSDTQRPGDTQYF. The variable domain in full, with the rest retrieved from reference TRBV25-1 and TRBJ2-3, is EADIYQTPRYLVIGTGKKITLECSQTMGHDKMYWYQQDPGMELHLIHYSYGVNSTEKGDLSSESTVSRIRTEHFPLTLESARPSHTSQYLCASSDTQRPGDTQYFGPGTRLTVL.

The V call is TRBV5-1, the J call TRBJ2-7; 7 nucleotides align to TRBD1. Losses at the gene ends were 0 bases for V and 5 bases for J; bases not matched to a gene: 5. Germline CDR1 is SGHRS and CDR2 is YFSETQ. The CDR3 extends over 14 amino acids. The CDR3 loop reads CASSLGQGYNEQYF. As DNA, the CDR3 is TGCGCCAGCAGCTTGGGACAGGGCTACAACGAGCAGTACTTC.

The rearrangement joins TRBV29-1 to TRBJ1-4; D is uncertain. Looked up from germline, CDR1 is SQVTM and CDR2 is ANQGSEA. The CDR3 has 13 amino acids. V lost 7 bases and J lost 0, with 9 bases in between. In nucleotides, the CDR3 is TGCAGCGCGTTTTTTACAACTAATGAAAAACTGTTTTTT. Protein sequence: CSAFFTTNEKLFF.

A single count supports this clone. V is TRBV24-1 and J is TRBJ2-1, with 7 nucleotides matching TRBD2. Trimming cost V 2 bases and J 4 bases; bases outside gene matches: 4. The CDR3 spans 15 residues. Germline CDR1 KGHDR, CDR2 SFDVKD. CDR3 sequence reads: CATSDSRGGYNEQFF. The CDR3 DNA sequence: TGTGCCACCAGTGATTCACGCGGGGGTTACAATGAGCAGTTCTTC.

The chain has TRBV6-4 and TRBJ2-3; no clear D. Trimming pared 4 bases from V and 0 bases from J, leaving 11 bases between. Germline CDR1 and CDR2: MRHNA and SNTAGT. The CDR3 extends over 15 amino acids. The CDR3 DNA reads TGTGCCAGCAGTGGCGGAACTACTAGCACAGATACGCAGTATTTT. Its translation is CASSGGTTSTDTQYF.

As regards this clone: One junction end does not reproduce the germline sequence, and a read error may be involved. V gene TRBV15 combines with J gene TRBJ2-2, with D maybe TRBD1 (5 bases). Germline values: CDR1 LNHNV, CDR2 YYDKDF (reference sequence). There are 20 residues in the CDR3. The CDR3 region has the DNA TGTGCCACCAGCCGAGATCCAGGGTTGAGCCCGTATCTATCTTCCGGGGAGCTGTTTTTT. Translated, it gives CATSRDPGLSPYLSSGELFF.

The CDR3 here is CASSQRTGSNEQFF. CDR3 nucleotides: TGCGCCAGCAGCCAACGCACAGGGTCTAATGAGCAGTTCTTC. The V gene is TRBV4-3, the J gene TRBJ2-1; a weak D match, TRBD1 (6 bases). The CDR3 runs to 14 residues. Per the germline V gene, CDR1 is LGHNA and CDR2 is YSLEER. Between the trimmed V and J ends, which lost 2 bases and 7 bases, there was a span of 12 bases.

V gene TRBV27 combines with J gene TRBJ2-7; D not certain. With 3 bases removed from V and 3 bases from J, the gap between germline ends came to 9 bases. CDR3 size: 13 residues. CDR1 is MNHEY and CDR2 is SMNVEV in the germline V gene (reference sequence). The CDR3 DNA sequence: TGTGCCAGCAGTTTTTCGTCAGGCTACGAGCAGTACTTC. It codes for CASSFSSGYEQYF.

This clone was counted a single time. The J gene is TRBJ1-6, the V gene TRBV7-2; D call uncertain. The CDR3 loop spans 14 amino acids. V lost 1 base and J 9 bases, leaving 10 bases between the germline ends. CDR1 and CDR2 from the germline V gene are SGHTA and FQGNSA. The DNA of the CDR3 is TGTGCCAGCAGCTTAGGGGCAGAACGTTCACCCCTCCACTTT. As protein: CASSLGAERSPLHF.

This clone was counted a few times. In the same sample, other DNA sequences code for this CDR3. V usage is TRBV19 and J usage is TRBJ1-5; the D gene is possibly TRBD1 (6 bases). V lost 3 bases and J 1 base, leaving 10 bases between the germline ends. The CDR3 extends over 15 amino acids. The germline V gene encodes CDR1 LNHDA and CDR2 SQIVND (reference sequence). This CDR3 is CASSIGRGSNQPQHF. CDR3 DNA: TGTGCCAGTAGTATCGGCAGGGGAAGCAATCAGCCCCAGCATTTT.

The chain recombines TRBV5-1 with TRBJ2-7; no reliable D call. Trimming cost V 0 bases and J 6 bases, with 13 bases left between them. The CDR3 has 14 amino acids. Germline values: CDR1 SGHRS, CDR2 YFSETQ. CDR3 sequence: CASSLETRGSEQYF. DNA of the CDR3: TGCGCCAGCAGCTTGGAGACTCGAGGTAGCGAGCAGTACTTC.

For the CDR3, the DNA is TGTGCCAGCAGCTTGGGAGGACAGGGGGCTAATGAAAAACTGTTTTTT. Amino acid sequence: CASSLGGQGANEKLFF. The chain couples TRBV5-8 to TRBJ1-4, with 10 bases fitting TRBD1. CDR1 and CDR2 (germline): SGHTS, YDEGEE. Trimming cost V 0 bases and J 3 bases; bases outside gene matches: 2. The CDR3 loop spans 16 amino acids.

This clone is a singleton in its sample. The rearrangement uses TRBV5-5 and TRBJ2-3; 9 nucleotides align to TRBD1. V dropped 1 base and J dropped 1; count of bases not matched to a gene: 4. Germline CDR1 and CDR2: SGHKS and YYEKEE (reference sequence). The CDR3 length is 16 residues. The CDR3 DNA sequence: TGTGCCAGCAGCTTGACGGGACAGGGCGGCACAGATACGCAGTATTTT. This codes for CASSLTGQGGTDTQYF.

This clone was seen only a few times. The chain links TRBV7-9 to TRBJ1-1; 7 nucleotides align to TRBD1. Germline V gene lookup returns CDR1 SEHNR and CDR2 FQNEAQ (reference sequence). The CDR3 sequence is 15 residues long. The V gene end was trimmed by 0 bases and the J gene end by 6 bases; junction bases not matched to a gene: 7. For the CDR3, the DNA is TGTGCCAGCAGCTTAGCAGGGGGCGCCGTCCCTGAAGCTTTCTTT. It specifies CASSLAGGAVPEAFF.

This sequence joins TRBV7-2 and TRBJ2-7; D gene unclear. The ends were cut back, 2 bases at V and 5 bases at J, with 19 bases in the middle. The CDR3 is made up of 16 amino acids. CDR1 and CDR2 (germline): SGHTA, FQGNSA. CDR3 DNA sequence: TGTGCCAGCAGCTTATCCGAACCCCTCGCGTACCACGAGCAGTACTTC. This translates into CASSLSEPLAYHEQYF. Drawing the rest from reference TRBV7-2 and TRBJ2-7, the complete variable domain is GAGVSQSPSNKVTEKGKDVELRCDPISGHTALYWYRQSLGQGLEFLIYFQGNSAPDKSGLPSDRFSAERTGGSVSTLTIQRTQQEDSAVYLCASSLSEPLAYHEQYFGPGTRLTVT.

V usage is TRBV2 and J usage is TRBJ1-1; D is undetermined. Germline V lookup: CDR1 SNHLY, CDR2 FYNNEI. This CDR3 is built from 14 residues. Trimming cost V 7 bases and J 9 bases, with 21 bases left between them. CDR3 DNA sequence: TGTGCCAGCATCGAGGGATCGACCCATGGGAAAGCTTTCTTT. Its protein product is CASIEGSTHGKAFF.

The chain carries TRBV7-9 and TRBJ1-2; D unresolved. The germline V and J ends were trimmed by 1 base and 4 bases, with 10 bases remaining between them. CDR3 size: 14 residues. CDR1 and CDR2 from the germline V gene are SEHNR and FQNEAQ (reference sequence). Written as DNA, the CDR3 is TGTGCCAGCAGCTTAGTGTCCGGGATCTATGGCTACACCTTC. It encodes CASSLVSGIYGYTF.

Turning to this clone: Germline and junction disagree at one end, which may indicate a read error. The V call is TRBV28, the J call TRBJ2-2, with D hard to call. The germline V gene has CDR1 MDHEN and CDR2 SYDVKM. The CDR3 runs 11 residues. The CDR3 reads CASIDTGELFF. For the CDR3, the DNA is TGTGCCAGTATTGACACGGGGGAGCTGTTTTTT.

V gene TRBV6-5 combines with J gene TRBJ1-1; TRBD1 agrees at 11 bases. After removal of 7 bases from V and 11 bases from J, the junction contained 15 bases not matched to a gene. The CDR3 totals 15 residues. Germline V gives CDR1 MNHEY, CDR2 SVGAGI. The CDR3 region is CASTPSPRDRGSAFF. CDR3 bases: TGTGCCAGCACCCCTTCCCCCCGGGACAGGGGGTCGGCTTTCTTT.

This clone has a single count. The rearrangement joins TRBV5-1 to TRBJ1-5, with unresolved D. Germline V CDR1 and CDR2: SGHRS, YFSETQ. The V gene lost 0 bases and the J gene lost 5 bases, with 6 bases spanning the gap. CDR3 length equals 13 residues. CDR3 protein: CASSLVGDQPQHF. The CDR3 DNA sequence: TGCGCCAGCAGCTTGGTCGGAGATCAGCCCCAGCATTTT.

The chain is built from TRBV7-2 and TRBJ2-1; 9 nucleotides align to TRBD1. Germline trimming cut 1 base from V and 8 bases from J; bases unmatched to any gene: 6. Germline V CDR1 and CDR2: SGHTA, FQGNSA. This CDR3 has 15 amino acids. The CDR3 nucleotides are TGTGCCAGCAGCTTAGAACAGGGGGCAGTGGATGAGCAGTTCTTC. Amino acids: CASSLEQGAVDEQFF.